This TCR beta chain was identified in a study of blood T cells in healthy people across ages. V was pared by 5 bases and J by 7 bases, with 10 bases of the junction left unmatched. The germline V gene has CDR1 SGHTA and CDR2 FQGTGA. The CDR3 spans 15 residues. Next came a second PCR, run for about 7 to 12 cycles, which used a sample-barcoded 5' primer along with a J-beta primer mix. A template-switch adaptor with 12 random nucleotides tagged each cDNA molecule. TCRdb ran MiXCR on the 5' RACE reads and lists one entry per CDR3 protein. This sample has 1 million or so distinct CDR3 sequences, with approximately 26% found just once. The data were also submitted as part of a second study, on T cells of mothers and their children.

The TCR was taken from a girl aged 2-10 years in good health. What was sequenced was blood. The J gene is TRBJ1-5, the V gene TRBV7-3, with TRBD1 matching 8 bases. The CDR3 spells CASSLSGTGGQPQHF. CDR3 DNA sequence: TGTGCCAGCAGCCTTTCCGGGACAGGAGGACAGCCCCAGCATTTT.